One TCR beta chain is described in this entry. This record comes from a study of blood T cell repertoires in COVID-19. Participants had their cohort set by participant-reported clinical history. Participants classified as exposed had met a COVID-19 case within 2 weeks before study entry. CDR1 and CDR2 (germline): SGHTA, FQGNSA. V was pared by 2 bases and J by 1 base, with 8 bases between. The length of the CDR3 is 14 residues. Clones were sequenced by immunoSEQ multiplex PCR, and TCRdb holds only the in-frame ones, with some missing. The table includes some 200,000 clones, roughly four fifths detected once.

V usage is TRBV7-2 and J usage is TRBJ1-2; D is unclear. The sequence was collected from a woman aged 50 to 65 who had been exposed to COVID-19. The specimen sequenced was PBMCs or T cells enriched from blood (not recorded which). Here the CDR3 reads CASSLSRFNYGYTF. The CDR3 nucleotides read TGTGCCAGCAGCTTAAGCAGGTTTAACTATGGCTACACCTTC.